What follows is one T cell receptor (beta chain) and its context. Its antigen remains unidentified. This sample stems from a study of identical twins. General study results and limits: In cord blood, abundant beta clonotypes had fewer insertions; memory showed no trend. Zero-insertion findings could be partly confounded by invariant cells (MAIT and iNKT cells). Models predicted less out-of-frame TCR alpha sharing in monozygotic twins than was found.

CDR1 is SGHRS and CDR2 is YFSETQ in the germline V gene. The V end lost 0 bases, the J end lost 4 bases, and 8 bases lay between the germline ends. This CDR3 spans 13 amino acids. TCRdb passed the 5' RACE reads through MiXCR, listing each CDR3 protein once. The sample shows some 560,000 distinct CDR3 sequences, 9.5% to 10% of them seen only once. The same data also went into a second study, on yellow fever vaccine responses in identical twins.

The sequence derives from a woman between 18 and 30 years old in good health. The specimen sequenced was PBMCs. V is TRBV5-1 and J is TRBJ2-7; D gene uncertain. The CDR3 here is CASSLDIRYEQYF. The CDR3 nucleotides are TGCGCCAGCAGCTTGGACATAAGGTACGAGCAGTACTTC.